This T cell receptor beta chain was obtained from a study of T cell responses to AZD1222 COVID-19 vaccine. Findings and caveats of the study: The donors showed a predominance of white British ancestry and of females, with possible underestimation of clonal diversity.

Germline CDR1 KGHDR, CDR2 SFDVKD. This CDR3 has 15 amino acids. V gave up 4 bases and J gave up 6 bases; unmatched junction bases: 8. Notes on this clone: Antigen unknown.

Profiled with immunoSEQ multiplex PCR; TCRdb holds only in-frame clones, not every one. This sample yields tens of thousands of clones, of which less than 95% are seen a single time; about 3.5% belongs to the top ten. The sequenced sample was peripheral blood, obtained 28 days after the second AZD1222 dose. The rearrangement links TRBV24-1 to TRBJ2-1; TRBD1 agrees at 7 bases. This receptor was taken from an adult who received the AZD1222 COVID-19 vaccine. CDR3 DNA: TGTGCCACCAGTGACCCAATGACAGGGCCCAATGAGCAGTTCTTC. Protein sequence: CATSDPMTGPNEQFF.